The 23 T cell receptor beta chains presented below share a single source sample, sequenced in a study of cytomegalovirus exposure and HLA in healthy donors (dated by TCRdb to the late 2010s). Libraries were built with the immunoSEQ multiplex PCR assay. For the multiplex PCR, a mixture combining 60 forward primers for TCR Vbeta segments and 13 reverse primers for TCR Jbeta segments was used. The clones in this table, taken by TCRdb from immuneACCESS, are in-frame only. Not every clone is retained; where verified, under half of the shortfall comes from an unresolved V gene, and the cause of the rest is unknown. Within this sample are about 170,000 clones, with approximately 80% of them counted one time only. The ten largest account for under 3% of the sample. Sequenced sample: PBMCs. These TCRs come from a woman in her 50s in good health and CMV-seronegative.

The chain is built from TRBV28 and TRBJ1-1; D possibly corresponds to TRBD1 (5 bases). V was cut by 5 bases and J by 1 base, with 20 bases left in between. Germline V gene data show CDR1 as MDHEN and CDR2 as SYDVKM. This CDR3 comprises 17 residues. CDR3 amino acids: CASSPPQGGVSNTEAFF. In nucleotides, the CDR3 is TGTGCCAGCAGTCCCCCCCAGGGTGGCGTTTCGAACACTGAAGCTTTCTTT.

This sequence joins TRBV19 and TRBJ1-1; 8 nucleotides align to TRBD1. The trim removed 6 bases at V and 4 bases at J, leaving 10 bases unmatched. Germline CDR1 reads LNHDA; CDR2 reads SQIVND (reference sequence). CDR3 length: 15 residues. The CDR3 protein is CASSPGGGWGTEAFF. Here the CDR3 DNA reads TGTGCCAGTAGCCCAGGGGGCGGTTGGGGCACTGAAGCTTTCTTT. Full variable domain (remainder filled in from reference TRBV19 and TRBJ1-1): DGGITQSPKYLFRKEGQNVTLSCEQNLNHDAMYWYRQDPGQGLRLIYYSQIVNDFQKGDIAEGYSVSREKKESFPLTVTSAQKNPTAFYLCASSPGGGWGTEAFFGQGTRLTVV.

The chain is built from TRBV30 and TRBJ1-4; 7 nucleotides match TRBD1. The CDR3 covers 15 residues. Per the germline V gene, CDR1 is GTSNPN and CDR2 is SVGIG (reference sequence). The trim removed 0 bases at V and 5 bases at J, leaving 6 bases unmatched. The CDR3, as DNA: TGTGCCTGGAGTGTTACCAGGGGGTGGAATGAAAAACTGTTTTTT. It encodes CAWSVTRGWNEKLFF.

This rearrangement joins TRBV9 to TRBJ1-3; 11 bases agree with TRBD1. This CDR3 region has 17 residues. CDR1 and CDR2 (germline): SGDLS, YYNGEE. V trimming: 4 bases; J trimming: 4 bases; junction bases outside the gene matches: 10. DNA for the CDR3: TGTGCCAGCAGCCTCAGGGAGGACAGGGGGCCCGGAAACACCATATATTTT. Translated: CASSLREDRGPGNTIYF.

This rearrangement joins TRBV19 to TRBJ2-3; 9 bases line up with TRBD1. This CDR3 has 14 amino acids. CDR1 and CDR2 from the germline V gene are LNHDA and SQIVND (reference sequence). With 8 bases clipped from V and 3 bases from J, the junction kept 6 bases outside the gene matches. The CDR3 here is CASAGTGITDTQYF. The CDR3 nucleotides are TGTGCCAGTGCCGGGACAGGGATAACAGATACGCAGTATTTT.

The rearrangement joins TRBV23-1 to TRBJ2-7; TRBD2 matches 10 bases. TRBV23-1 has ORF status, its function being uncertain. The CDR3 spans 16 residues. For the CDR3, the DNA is TGCGCACTGACAGGGCTCGGGACTAGCGCCTCCTACGAGCAGTACTTC. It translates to CALTGLGTSASYEQYF.

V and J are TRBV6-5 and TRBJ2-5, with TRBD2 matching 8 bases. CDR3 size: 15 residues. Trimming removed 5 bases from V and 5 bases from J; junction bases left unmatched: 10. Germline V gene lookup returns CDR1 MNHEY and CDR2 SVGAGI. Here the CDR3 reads CASSPSRGGVETQYF. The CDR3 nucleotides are TGTGCCAGCAGTCCTTCTCGGGGGGGCGTTGAGACCCAGTACTTC.

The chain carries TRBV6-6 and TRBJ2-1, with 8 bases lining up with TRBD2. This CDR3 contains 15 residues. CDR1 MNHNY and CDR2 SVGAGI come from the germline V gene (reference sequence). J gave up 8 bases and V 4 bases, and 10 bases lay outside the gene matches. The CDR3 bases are TGTGCCAGCAGTTTCGGGGGGACTAGTTCGGATGAGCAGTTCTTC. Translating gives CASSFGGTSSDEQFF.

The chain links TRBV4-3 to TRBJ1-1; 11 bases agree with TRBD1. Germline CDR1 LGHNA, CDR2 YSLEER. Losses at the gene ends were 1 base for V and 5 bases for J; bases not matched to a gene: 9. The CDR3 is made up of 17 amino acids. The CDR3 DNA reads TGCGCCAGCAGCCAAGGTGTAGGGGACAGGGGGTTTACTGAAGCTTTCTTT. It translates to CASSQGVGDRGFTEAFF.

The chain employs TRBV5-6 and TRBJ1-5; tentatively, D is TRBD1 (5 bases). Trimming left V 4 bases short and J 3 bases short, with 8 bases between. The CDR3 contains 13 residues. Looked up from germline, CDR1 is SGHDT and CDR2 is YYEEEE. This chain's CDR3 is CASSRGPNQPQHF. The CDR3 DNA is TGTGCCAGCAGCAGGGGCCCCAATCAGCCCCAGCATTTT.

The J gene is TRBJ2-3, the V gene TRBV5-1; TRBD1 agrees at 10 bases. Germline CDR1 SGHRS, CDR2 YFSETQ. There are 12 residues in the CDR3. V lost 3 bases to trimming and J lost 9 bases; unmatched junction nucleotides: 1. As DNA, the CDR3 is TGCGCCAGCAGCTCGGACAGGGGGACGCAGTATTTT. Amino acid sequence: CASSSDRGTQYF. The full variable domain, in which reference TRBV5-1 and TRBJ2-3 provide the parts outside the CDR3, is KAGVTQTPRYLIKTRGQQVTLSCSPISGHRSVSWYQQTPGQGLQFLFEYFSETQRNKGNFPGRFSGRQFSNSRSEMNVSTLELGDSALYLCASSSDRGTQYFGPGTRLTVL.

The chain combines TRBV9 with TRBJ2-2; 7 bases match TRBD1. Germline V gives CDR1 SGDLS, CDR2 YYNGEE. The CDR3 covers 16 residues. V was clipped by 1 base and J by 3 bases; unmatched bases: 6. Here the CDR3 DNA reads TGTGCCAGCAGCGTAACAAGGGGGCCCTACACCGGGGAGCTGTTTTTT. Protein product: CASSVTRGPYTGELFF.

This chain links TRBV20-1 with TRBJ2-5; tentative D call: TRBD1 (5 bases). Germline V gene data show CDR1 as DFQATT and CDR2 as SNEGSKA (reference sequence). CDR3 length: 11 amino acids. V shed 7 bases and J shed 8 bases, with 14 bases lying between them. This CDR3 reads CSGQTDPTQYF. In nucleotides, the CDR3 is TGCAGTGGACAGACAGACCCTACCCAGTACTTC.

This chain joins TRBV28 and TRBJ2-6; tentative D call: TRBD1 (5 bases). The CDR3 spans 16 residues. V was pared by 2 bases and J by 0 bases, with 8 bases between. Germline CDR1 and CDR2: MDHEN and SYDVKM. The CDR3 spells CASSLAGISGANVLTF. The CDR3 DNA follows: TGTGCCAGCAGTTTAGCAGGGATCTCTGGGGCCAACGTCCTGACTTTC.

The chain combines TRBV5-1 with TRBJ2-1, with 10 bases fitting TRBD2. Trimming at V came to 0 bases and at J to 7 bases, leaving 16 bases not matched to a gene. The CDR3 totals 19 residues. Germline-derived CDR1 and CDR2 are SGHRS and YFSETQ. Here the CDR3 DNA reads TGCGCCAGCAGCTTGGTTGGAAGAGCGGGAGGGACCTTGGGGAATGAGCAGTTCTTC. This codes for CASSLVGRAGGTLGNEQFF. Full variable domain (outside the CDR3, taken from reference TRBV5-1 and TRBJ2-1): KAGVTQTPRYLIKTRGQQVTLSCSPISGHRSVSWYQQTPGQGLQFLFEYFSETQRNKGNFPGRFSGRQFSNSRSEMNVSTLELGDSALYLCASSLVGRAGGTLGNEQFFGPGTRLTVL.

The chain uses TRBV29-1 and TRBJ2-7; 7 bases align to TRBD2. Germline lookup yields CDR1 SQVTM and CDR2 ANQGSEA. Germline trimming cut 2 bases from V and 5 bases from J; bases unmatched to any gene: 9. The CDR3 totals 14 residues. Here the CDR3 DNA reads TGCAGCGTTGAATCGGGGCGGGGAGGGGACGAGCAGTACTTC. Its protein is CSVESGRGGDEQYF.

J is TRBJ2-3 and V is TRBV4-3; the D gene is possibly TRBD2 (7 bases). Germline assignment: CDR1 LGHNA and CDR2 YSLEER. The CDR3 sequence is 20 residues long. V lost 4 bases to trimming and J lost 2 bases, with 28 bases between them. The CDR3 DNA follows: TGCGCCAGCAGCCCGAAGACTAGGGGGAGGGCCAGCCCCGCCACAGATACGCAGTATTTT. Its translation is CASSPKTRGRASPATDTQYF.

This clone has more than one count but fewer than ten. CDR3 amino acids: CASSYTAGEQFF. The CDR3 coding sequence is TGTGCCAGCAGTTACACCGCAGGGGAGCAGTTCTTC. This chain links TRBV6-5 with TRBJ2-1, with a weak D call TRBD1 (5 bases). The CDR3 sequence is 12 residues long. V lost 2 bases and J 10 bases, leaving 9 bases between the germline ends. Germline V lookup: CDR1 MNHEY, CDR2 SVGAGI.

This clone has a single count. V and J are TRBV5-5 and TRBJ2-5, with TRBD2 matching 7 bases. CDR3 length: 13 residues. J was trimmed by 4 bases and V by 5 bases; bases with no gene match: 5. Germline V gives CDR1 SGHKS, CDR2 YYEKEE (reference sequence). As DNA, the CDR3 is TGTGCCAGCAGGTTGTGGGGGGGAGAGACCCAGTACTTC. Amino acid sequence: CASRLWGGETQYF.

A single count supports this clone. This chain's CDR3 is CASSQRGTWYTGELFF. In DNA form, the CDR3 reads TGCGCCAGCAGCCAAAGGGGGACCTGGTACACCGGGGAGCTGTTTTTT. V gene TRBV4-1 combines with J gene TRBJ2-2; TRBD1 might be the D (6 bases). V dropped 2 bases and J dropped 3 bases, with 13 bases sitting between them. Germline lookup yields CDR1 MGHRA and CDR2 YSYEKL. This CDR3 contains 16 residues.

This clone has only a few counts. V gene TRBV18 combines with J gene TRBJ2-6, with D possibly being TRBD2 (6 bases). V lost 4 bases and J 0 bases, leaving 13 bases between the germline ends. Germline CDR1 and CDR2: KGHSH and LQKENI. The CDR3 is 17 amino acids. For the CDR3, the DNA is TGTGCCAGCTCACGCCAGGAGGGAGTCTCTGGGGCCAACGTCCTGACTTTC. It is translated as CASSRQEGVSGANVLTF.

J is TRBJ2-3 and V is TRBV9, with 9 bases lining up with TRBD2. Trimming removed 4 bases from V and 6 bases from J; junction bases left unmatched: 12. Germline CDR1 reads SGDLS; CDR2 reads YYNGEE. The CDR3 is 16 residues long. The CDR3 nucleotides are TGTGCCAGCAGCTCGCATAGCGGGAGTCTAAAGGATACGCAGTATTTT. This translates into CASSSHSGSLKDTQYF.

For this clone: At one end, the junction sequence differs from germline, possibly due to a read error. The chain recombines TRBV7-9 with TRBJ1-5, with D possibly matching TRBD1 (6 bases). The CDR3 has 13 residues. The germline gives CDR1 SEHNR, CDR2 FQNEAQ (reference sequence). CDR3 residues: CSSSLLGQQPQHF. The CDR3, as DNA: TGTTCCAGCAGCTTATTGGGACAACAGCCCCAGCATTTT.